This record covers a single T cell receptor beta chain. Its cognate antigen is unknown. The record originates from a study of shared clonotypes between healthy human individuals. Study results and limitations: Represented diversity, genetic and exposure-history alike, was limited by few donors.

Cells designated naive CD8 were CD45RO-negative and were positively selected for CCR7, with terminally differentiated effector memory CD45RA+ cells excluded. Looked up from germline, CDR1 is SGHAT and CDR2 is FQNNGV. The CDR3 totals 14 residues. V shed 2 bases, J shed 6 bases, and the junction held 4 bases outside the gene matches. A deep-level run was used for the assay. The assay was immunoSEQ multiplex PCR, and TCRdb's table has in-frame clones only and misses some. The table has some 2 million clones, roughly 95% seen once. The sequence came from a man aged 18 to 30 in good health. The sample was naive CD8+ T cells sorted from blood. V and J are TRBV11-2 and TRBJ2-7, with 10 bases lining up with TRBD2. DNA for the CDR3: TGTGCCAGCAGCTTATCAGCGGGGGGGCGCGAGCAGTACTTC. This encodes CASSLSAGGREQYF. Based on the CDR3 plus reference TRBV11-2 and TRBJ2-7, the full variable domain is EAGVAQSPRYKIIEKRQSVAFWCNPISGHATLYWYQQILGQGPKLLIQFQNNGVVDDSQLPKDRFSAERLKGVDSTLKIQPAKLEDSAVYLCASSLSAGGREQYFGPGTRLTVT.